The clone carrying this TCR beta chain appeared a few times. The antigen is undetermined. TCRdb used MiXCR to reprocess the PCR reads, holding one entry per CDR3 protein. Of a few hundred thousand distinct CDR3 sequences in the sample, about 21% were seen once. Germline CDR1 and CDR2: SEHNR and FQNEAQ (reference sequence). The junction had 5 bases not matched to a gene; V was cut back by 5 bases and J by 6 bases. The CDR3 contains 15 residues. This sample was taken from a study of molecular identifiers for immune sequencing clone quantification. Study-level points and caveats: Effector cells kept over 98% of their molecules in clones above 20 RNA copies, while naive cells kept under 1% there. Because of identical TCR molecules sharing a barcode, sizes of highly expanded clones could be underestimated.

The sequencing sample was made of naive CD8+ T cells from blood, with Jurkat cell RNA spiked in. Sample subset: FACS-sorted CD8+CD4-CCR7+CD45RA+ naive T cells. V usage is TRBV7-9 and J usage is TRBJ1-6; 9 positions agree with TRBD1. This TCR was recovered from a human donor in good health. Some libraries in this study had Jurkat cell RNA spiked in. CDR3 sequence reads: CASSPGTGTNSPLHF. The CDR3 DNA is TGTGCCAGCAGCCCCGGGACAGGGACTAATTCACCCCTCCACTTT.